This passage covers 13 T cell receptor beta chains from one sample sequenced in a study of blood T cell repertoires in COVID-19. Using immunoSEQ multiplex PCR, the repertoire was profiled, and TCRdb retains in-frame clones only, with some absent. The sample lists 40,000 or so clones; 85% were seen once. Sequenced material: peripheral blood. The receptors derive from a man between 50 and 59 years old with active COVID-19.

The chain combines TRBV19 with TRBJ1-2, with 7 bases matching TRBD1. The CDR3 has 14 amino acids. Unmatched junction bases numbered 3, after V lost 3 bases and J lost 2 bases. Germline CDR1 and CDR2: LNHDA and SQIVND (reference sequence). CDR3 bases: TGTGCCAGTAGTATTGGGGGACAGAACTATGGCTACACCTTC. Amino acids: CASSIGGQNYGYTF.

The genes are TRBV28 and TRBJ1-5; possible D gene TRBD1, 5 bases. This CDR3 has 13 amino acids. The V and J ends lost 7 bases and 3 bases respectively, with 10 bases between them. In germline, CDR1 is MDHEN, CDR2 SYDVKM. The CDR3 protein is CASNRQNNQPQHF. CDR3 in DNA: TGTGCCAGCAACAGGCAGAACAATCAGCCCCAGCATTTT.

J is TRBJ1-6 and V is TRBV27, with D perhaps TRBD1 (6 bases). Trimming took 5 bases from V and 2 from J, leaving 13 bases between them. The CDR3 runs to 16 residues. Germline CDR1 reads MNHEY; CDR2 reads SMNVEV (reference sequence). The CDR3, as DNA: TGTGCCAGCAGTCAACGGACAGACACCTATAATTCACCCCTCCACTTT. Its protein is CASSQRTDTYNSPLHF.

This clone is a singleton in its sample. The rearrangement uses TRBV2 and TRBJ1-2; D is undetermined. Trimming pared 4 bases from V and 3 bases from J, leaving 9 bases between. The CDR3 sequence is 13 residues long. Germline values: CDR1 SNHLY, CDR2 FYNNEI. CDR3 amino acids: CASSVEVYYGYTF. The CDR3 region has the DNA TGTGCCAGCAGTGTAGAGGTGTACTATGGCTACACCTTC.

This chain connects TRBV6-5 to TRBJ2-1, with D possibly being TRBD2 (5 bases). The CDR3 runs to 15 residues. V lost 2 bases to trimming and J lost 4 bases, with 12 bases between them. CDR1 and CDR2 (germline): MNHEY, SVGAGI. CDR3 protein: CASSYGSNGYNEQFF. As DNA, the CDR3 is TGTGCCAGCAGTTACGGGAGTAATGGATACAATGAGCAGTTCTTC.

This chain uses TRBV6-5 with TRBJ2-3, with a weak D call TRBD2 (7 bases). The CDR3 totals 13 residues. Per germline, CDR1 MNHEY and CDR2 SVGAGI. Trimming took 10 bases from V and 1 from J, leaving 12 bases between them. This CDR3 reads CATGGPGTDTQYF. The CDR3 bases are TGTGCCACCGGGGGGCCGGGCACAGATACGCAGTATTTT.

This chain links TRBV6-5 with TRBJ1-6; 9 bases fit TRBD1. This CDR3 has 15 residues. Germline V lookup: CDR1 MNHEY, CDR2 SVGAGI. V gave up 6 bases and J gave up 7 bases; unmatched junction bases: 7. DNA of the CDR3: TGTGCCAGCAGAGATACAGGGGGCCGCAATTCACCCCTCCACTTT. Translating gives CASRDTGGRNSPLHF.

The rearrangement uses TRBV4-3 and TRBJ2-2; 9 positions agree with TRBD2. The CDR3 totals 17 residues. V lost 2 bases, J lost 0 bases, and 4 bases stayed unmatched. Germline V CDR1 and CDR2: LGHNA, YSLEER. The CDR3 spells CASSQPTSGSNTGELFF. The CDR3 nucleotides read TGCGCCAGCAGCCAACCAACTAGCGGGTCGAACACCGGGGAGCTGTTTTTT.

The CDR3 DNA reads TGCGCCAGCAGCTCTGTGCCTAGCGTTACAGATACGCAGTATTTT. Translated, it gives CASSSVPSVTDTQYF. V gene TRBV5-1 combines with J gene TRBJ2-3; possible D gene TRBD2, 6 bases. Germline assignment: CDR1 SGHRS and CDR2 YFSETQ. This CDR3 spans 15 amino acids. Trimming left V 3 bases short and J 3 bases short, with 14 bases between.

The CDR3 coding sequence is TGTGCCAGCAGCTTACACGGGACAGGGGGTAACTATGGCTACACCTTC. Translated: CASSLHGTGGNYGYTF. V gene TRBV7-2 combines with J gene TRBJ1-2, with 11 bases matching TRBD1. From germline, CDR1 is SGHTA and CDR2 FQGNSA. The CDR3 extends over 16 amino acids. V was clipped by 2 bases and J by 1 base; unmatched bases: 3.

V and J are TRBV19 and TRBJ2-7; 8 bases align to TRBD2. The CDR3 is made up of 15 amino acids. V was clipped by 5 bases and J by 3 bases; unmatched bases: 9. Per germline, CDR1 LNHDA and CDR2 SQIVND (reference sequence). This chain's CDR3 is CASSANGGRFYEQYF. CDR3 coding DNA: TGTGCCAGTAGTGCTAACGGCGGGAGGTTCTACGAGCAGTACTTC.

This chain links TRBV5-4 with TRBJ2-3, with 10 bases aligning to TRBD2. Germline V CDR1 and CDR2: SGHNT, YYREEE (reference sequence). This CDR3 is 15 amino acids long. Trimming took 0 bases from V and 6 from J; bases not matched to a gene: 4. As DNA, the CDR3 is TGTGCCAGCAGCTTGGGTGTAGCGGGGGGCGATACGCAGTATTTT. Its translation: CASSLGVAGGDTQYF.

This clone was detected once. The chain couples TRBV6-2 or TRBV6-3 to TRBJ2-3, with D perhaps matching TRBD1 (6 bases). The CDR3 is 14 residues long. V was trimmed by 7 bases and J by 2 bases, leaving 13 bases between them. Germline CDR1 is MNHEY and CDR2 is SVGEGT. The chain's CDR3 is CASTPDRLTDTQYF. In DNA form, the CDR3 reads TGTGCCAGCACCCCGGACAGACTCACAGATACGCAGTATTTT.